The sequence of this T cell receptor beta chain was determined in a study of cytomegalovirus exposure and HLA in healthy donors. Study summary: The roughly 110 validation repertoires were reported in a later analysis to have been generated on the same platform as the 666 first-cohort repertoires.

With respect to this clone: The antigen remains unidentified.

Clones were read by immunoSEQ multiplex PCR, and TCRdb kept only the in-frame ones, dropping some. The sample has about 280,000 clones, approximately 86% seen once. Regarding the study as a whole: It was confirmed in vitro that a few of the CMV-associated chains were specific for CMV antigens. Later, an analysis found that TCR clusters from the first cohort tended to co-occur in the roughly 110 validation repertoires.

The receptor's source is a woman aged 18-29 years in good health and CMV-seronegative. The sample was PBMCs.

The CDR3 region has the DNA TGCGCCAGCAGCTTGGGGATAGCGGGAATCAGCGAGCAGTACTTC. Translation: CASSLGIAGISEQYF. The chain uses TRBV5-1 and TRBJ2-7; 8 bases fit TRBD2. The CDR3 spans 15 residues. Germline V gene lookup returns CDR1 SGHRS and CDR2 YFSETQ. J was trimmed by 6 bases and V by 0 bases; bases with no gene match: 8. Filled out from reference TRBV5-1 and TRBJ2-7, the complete variable domain reads KAGVTQTPRYLIKTRGQQVTLSCSPISGHRSVSWYQQTPGQGLQFLFEYFSETQRNKGNFPGRFSGRQFSNSRSEMNVSTLELGDSALYLCASSLGIAGISEQYFGPGTRLTVT.